This T cell receptor (beta chain) derives from a study of tumor and adjacent non-tumor tissue in lung cancer. Overall study results and limits: Tumor TCR diversity, when higher, was linked to shorter survival. Normal lung showed higher cumulative top 100 clone frequency than tumor.

Germline V CDR1 and CDR2: SGHNT, YENEEA. The CDR3 loop spans 15 amino acids. Between the trimmed V and J ends, which lost 5 bases and 4 bases, there was a span of 14 bases. TCRbeta libraries were built with three rounds of nested PCR, modified from ARM-PCR. MiXCR, applied by TCRdb to the multiplex PCR reads, yields one record per CDR3 protein. The table lists approximately 120,000 distinct CDR3 sequences, about 61% of them singletons. This sample's RNA came from whole unsorted tissue. This non-tumor lung sample came from over 3 cm beyond the tumor edge. By share, this clonotype ranks as medium-sized. Its antigen is currently unknown.

The source is a man between 60 and 70 years old with non-small cell lung cancer. Input material: distant non-tumor lung tissue. V gene TRBV11-3 combines with J gene TRBJ2-2, with D maybe TRBD1 (6 bases). The CDR3 here is CASSPTTGGTGELFF. CDR3 DNA sequence: TGTGCCAGCAGCCCGACGACAGGTGGCACCGGGGAGCTGTTTTTT.